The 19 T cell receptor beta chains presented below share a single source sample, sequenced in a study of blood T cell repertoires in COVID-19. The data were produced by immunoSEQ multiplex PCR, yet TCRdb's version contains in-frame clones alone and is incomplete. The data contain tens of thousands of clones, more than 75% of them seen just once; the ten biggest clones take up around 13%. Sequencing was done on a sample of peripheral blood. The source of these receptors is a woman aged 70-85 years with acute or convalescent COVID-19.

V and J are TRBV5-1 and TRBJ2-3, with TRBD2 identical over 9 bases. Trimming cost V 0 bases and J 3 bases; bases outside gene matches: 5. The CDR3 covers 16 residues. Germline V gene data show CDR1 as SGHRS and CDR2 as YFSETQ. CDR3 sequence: CASSLDGGGATDTQYF. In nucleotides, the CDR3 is TGCGCCAGCAGCTTGGATGGCGGGGGGGCAACAGATACGCAGTATTTT. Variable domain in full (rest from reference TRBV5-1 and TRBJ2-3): KAGVTQTPRYLIKTRGQQVTLSCSPISGHRSVSWYQQTPGQGLQFLFEYFSETQRNKGNFPGRFSGRQFSNSRSEMNVSTLELGDSALYLCASSLDGGGATDTQYFGPGTRLTVL.

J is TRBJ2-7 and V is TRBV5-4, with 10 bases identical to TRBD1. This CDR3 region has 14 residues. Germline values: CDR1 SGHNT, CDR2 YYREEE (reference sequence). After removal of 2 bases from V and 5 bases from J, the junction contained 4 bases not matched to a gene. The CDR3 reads CASSFGTGDNEQYV. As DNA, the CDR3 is TGTGCCAGCAGCTTTGGGACAGGGGACAACGAGCAGTACGTC.

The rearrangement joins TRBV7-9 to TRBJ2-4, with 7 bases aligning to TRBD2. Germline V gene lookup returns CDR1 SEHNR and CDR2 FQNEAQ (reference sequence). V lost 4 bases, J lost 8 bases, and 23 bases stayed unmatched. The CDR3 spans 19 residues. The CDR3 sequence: CASSSSIVGDPGLEDIQYF. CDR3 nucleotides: TGTGCCAGCAGCTCCTCCATTGTGGGAGACCCCGGACTAGAGGACATTCAGTACTTC.

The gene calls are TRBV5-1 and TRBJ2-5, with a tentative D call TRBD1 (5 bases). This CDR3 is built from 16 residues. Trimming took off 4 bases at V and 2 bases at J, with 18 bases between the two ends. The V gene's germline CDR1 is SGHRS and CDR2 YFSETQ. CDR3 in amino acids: CASSAPDSEIQETQYF. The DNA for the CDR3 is TGCGCCAGCAGCGCCCCCGACAGCGAAATTCAAGAGACCCAGTACTTC.

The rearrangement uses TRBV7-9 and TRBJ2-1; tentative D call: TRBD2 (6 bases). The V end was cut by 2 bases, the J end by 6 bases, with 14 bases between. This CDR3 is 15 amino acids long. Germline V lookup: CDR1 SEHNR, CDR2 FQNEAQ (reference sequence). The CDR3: CASSLTGVTINEQFF. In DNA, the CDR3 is TGTGCCAGCAGCTTAACGGGAGTGACAATCAATGAGCAGTTCTTC.

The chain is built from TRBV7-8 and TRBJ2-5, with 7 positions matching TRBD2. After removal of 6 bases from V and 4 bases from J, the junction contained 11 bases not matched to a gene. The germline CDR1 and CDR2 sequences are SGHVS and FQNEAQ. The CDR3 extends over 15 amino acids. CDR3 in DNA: TGTGCCAGCAGGAATCAGCGGGGATCATCAGAGACCCAGTACTTC. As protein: CASRNQRGSSETQYF.

CDR3 sequence reads: CASSRGGTVTQYF. The CDR3 DNA reads TGTGCCAGCAGCCGGGGCGGGACAGTGACCCAGTACTTC. This chain joins TRBV5-4 and TRBJ2-5; D might be TRBD1 (7 bases). The germline V gene encodes CDR1 SGHNT and CDR2 YYREEE (reference sequence). V shed 4 bases and J shed 7 bases, with 14 bases lying between them. The CDR3 loop spans 13 amino acids. Together with reference TRBV5-4 and TRBJ2-5, the CDR3 gives the full variable domain: ETGVTQSPTHLIKTRGQQVTLRCSSQSGHNTVSWYQQALGQGPQFIFQYYREEENGRGNFPPRFSGLQFPNYSSELNVNALELDDSALYLCASSRGGTVTQYFGPGTRLLVL.

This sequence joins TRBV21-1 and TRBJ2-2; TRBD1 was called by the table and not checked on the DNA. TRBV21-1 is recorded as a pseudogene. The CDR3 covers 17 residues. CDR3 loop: CASSKEGTGAHAGELFF. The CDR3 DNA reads TGTGCCAGCAGCAAAGAAGGAACAGGAGCCCATGCCGGGGAGCTGTTTTTT.

In DNA, the CDR3 is TGCAGCGTACGTACAGGTGGAGGGACTGAAGCTTTCTTT. Its translation: CSVRTGGGTEAFF. V and J are TRBV29-1 and TRBJ1-1, with D perhaps matching TRBD1 (5 bases). The germline V and J ends were trimmed by 6 bases and 5 bases, with 16 bases remaining between them. There are 13 residues in the CDR3. Germline assignment: CDR1 SQVTM and CDR2 ANQGSEA.

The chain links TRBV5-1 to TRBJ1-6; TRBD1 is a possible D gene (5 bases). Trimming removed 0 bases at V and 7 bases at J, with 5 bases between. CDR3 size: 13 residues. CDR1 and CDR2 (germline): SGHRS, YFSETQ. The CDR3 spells CASSLEGNSPLHF. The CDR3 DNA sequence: TGCGCCAGCAGCTTGGAGGGGAATTCACCCCTCCACTTT.

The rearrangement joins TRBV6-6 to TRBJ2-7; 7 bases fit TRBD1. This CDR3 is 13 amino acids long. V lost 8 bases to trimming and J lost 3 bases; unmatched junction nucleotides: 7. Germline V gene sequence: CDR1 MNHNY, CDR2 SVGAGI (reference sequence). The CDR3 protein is CASGQDGDYEQYV. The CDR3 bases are TGTGCCAGCGGACAGGACGGTGACTACGAGCAGTACGTC.

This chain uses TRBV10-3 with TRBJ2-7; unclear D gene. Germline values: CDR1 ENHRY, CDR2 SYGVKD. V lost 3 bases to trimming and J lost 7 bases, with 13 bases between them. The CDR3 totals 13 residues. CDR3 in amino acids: CAISEYGSGEQYV. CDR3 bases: TGTGCCATCAGTGAATATGGTTCCGGTGAGCAGTACGTC.

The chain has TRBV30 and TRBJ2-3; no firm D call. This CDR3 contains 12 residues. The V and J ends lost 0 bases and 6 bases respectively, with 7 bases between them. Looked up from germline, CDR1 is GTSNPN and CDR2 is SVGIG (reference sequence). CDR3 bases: TGTGCCTGGAGTGTGACTGGTGATACGCAGTATTTT. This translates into CAWSVTGDTQYF.

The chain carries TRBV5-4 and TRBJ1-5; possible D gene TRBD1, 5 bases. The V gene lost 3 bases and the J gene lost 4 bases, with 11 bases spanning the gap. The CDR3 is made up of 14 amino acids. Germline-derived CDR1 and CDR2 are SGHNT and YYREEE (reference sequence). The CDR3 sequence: CASSYQGPNQPQHF. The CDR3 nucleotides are TGTGCCAGCAGCTATCAGGGCCCTAATCAGCCCCAGCATTTT.

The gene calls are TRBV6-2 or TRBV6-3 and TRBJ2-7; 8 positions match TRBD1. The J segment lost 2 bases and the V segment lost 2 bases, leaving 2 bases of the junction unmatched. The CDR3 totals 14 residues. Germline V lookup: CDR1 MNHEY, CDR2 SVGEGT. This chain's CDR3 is CASSYRTGPYEQYV. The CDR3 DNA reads TGTGCCAGCAGTTACAGGACAGGGCCCTACGAGCAGTACGTC.

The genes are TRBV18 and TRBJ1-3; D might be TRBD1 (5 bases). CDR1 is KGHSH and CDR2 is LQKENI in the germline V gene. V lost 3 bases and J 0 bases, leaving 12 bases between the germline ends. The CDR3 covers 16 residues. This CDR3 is CASSPKQESSGNTIYF. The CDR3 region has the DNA TGTGCCAGCTCACCTAAACAGGAGAGCTCTGGAAACACCATATATTTT.

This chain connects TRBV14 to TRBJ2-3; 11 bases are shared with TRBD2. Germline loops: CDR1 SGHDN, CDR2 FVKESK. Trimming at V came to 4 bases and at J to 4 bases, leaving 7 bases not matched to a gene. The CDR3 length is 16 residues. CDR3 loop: CASSPRGSGGADTQYF. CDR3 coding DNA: TGTGCCAGCAGCCCCCGAGGTAGCGGGGGGGCAGATACGCAGTATTTT.

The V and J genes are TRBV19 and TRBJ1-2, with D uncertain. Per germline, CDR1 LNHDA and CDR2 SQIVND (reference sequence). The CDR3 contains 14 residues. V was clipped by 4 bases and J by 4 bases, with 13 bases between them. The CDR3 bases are TGTGCCAGTAGTAGCCAGGAGGGTAGCTATGGCTACACCTTC. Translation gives CASSSQEGSYGYTF.

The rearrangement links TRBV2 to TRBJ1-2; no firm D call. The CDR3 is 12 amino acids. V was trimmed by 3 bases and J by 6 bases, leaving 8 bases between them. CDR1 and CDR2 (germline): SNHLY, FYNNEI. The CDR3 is CASSDRPDGYTF. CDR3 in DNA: TGTGCCAGCAGTGACAGGCCGGATGGCTACACCTTC.